These 24 T cell receptor beta chains were sequenced from one sample in a study of cytomegalovirus exposure and HLA in healthy donors. With 60 Vbeta and 13 Jbeta primers, the PCR was carried out. Here immunoSEQ multiplex PCR was the method, and the copy in TCRdb shows in-frame clones only, minus some. In the table there are under 250,000 clones, 76% of which are singletons. The sequencing sample was made of PBMCs. The receptor source for this set is a man aged 18 to 29 in good health and CMV-seronegative.

This rearrangement joins TRBV7-2 to TRBJ1-4; tentative D call: TRBD1 (5 bases). CDR3 length: 16 residues. V was clipped by 2 bases and J by 5 bases, with 15 bases between them. Germline CDR1 is SGHTA and CDR2 is FQGNSA. Here the CDR3 reads CASSLLGARQNEKLFF. CDR3 in DNA: TGTGCCAGCAGCTTATTAGGGGCCCGACAGAATGAAAAACTGTTTTTT.

This sequence joins TRBV10-2 and TRBJ2-1; 14 nucleotides align to TRBD2. J was trimmed by 7 bases and V by 4 bases; bases with no gene match: 6. The CDR3 runs 16 residues. CDR1 WSHSY and CDR2 SAAADI come from the germline V gene. The CDR3 DNA follows: TGCGCCAGCAGTGTGACTAGCGGGGGGGTTTTGAATGAGCAGTTCTTC. It specifies CASSVTSGGVLNEQFF.

In nucleotides, the CDR3 is TGTGCCAGCAGTTTATCATCTAGCACAGATACGCAGTATTTT. Amino acids: CASSLSSSTDTQYF. The rearrangement uses TRBV27 and TRBJ2-3; unclear D gene. Trimming pared 0 bases from V and 0 bases from J, leaving 4 bases between. The CDR3 sequence is 14 residues long. Germline CDR1 MNHEY, CDR2 SMNVEV (reference sequence).

The gene calls are TRBV6-6 and TRBJ2-2, with 8 bases fitting TRBD2. J gave up 6 bases and V 6 bases, and 6 bases lay outside the gene matches. The CDR3 sequence is 14 residues long. The germline CDR1 and CDR2 sequences are MNHNY and SVGAGI (reference sequence). CDR3 loop: CASRSGTSPGELFF. CDR3 nucleotide sequence: TGTGCCAGCAGGTCCGGGACTAGTCCCGGGGAGCTGTTTTTT.

This clone has more than one count but fewer than ten. The rearrangement links TRBV2 to TRBJ2-2; 14 bases match TRBD2. There are 17 residues in the CDR3. The V gene end was trimmed by 6 bases and the J gene end by 4 bases; junction bases not matched to a gene: 7. Germline loops: CDR1 SNHLY, CDR2 FYNNEI. The CDR3 DNA is TGTGCCAGCAGACAGGGACTAGCGGGAGCCGGCACCGGGGAGCTGTTTTTT. It yields the protein CASRQGLAGAGTGELFF.

The chain employs TRBV7-3 and TRBJ2-3; D is unresolved. The CDR3 length is 14 residues. From germline, CDR1 is SGHTA and CDR2 FQGTGA. The V end lost 4 bases, the J end lost 2 bases, and 10 bases lay between the germline ends. Here the CDR3 reads CASSYGGHTDTQYF. DNA of the CDR3: TGTGCCAGCAGCTATGGTGGGCACACAGATACGCAGTATTTT. The full variable domain, rest sourced from reference TRBV7-3 and TRBJ2-3, is GAGVSQTPSNKVTEKGKYVELRCDPISGHTALYWYRQSLGQGPEFLIYFQGTGAADDSGLPNDRFFAVRPEGSVSTLKIQRTERGDSAVYLCASSYGGHTDTQYFGPGTRLTVL.

V gene TRBV7-9 combines with J gene TRBJ2-7; D is unclear. The CDR3 is made up of 15 amino acids. V lost 2 bases to trimming and J lost 0 bases, with 11 bases between them. Germline V gene lookup returns CDR1 SEHNR and CDR2 FQNEAQ (reference sequence). The CDR3 here is CASSLSPESSYEQYF. The CDR3 region has the DNA TGTGCCAGCAGCTTATCCCCGGAGAGCTCCTACGAGCAGTACTTC.

The sample holds a few counts of this clone. This chain uses TRBV15 with TRBJ1-6; no clear D gene. Germline V CDR1 and CDR2: LNHNV, YYDKDF (reference sequence). V was clipped by 0 bases and J by 8 bases, with 5 bases between them. The CDR3 runs to 13 residues. CDR3 sequence (DNA): TGTGCCACCAGCAGAGATCAGTATTCACCCCTCCACTTT. It specifies CATSRDQYSPLHF.

The chain employs TRBV28 and TRBJ1-1; TRBD1 is a possible D gene (6 bases). The CDR3 contains 14 residues. V was trimmed by 7 bases and J by 3 bases, leaving 15 bases between them. CDR1 is MDHEN and CDR2 is SYDVKM in the germline V gene. For the CDR3, the DNA is TGTGCCAGCATCACAGGGATCCATCACACTGAAGCTTTCTTT. Protein sequence: CASITGIHHTEAFF.

The chain employs TRBV5-6 and TRBJ1-5; 11 positions match TRBD1. The V segment lost 4 bases and the J segment 9 bases; nucleotides outside the gene matches: 3. Germline V gives CDR1 SGHDT, CDR2 YYEEEE. CDR3 length equals 13 residues. In DNA, the CDR3 is TGTGCCAGCAGCGTCGGGACAGGGGGGCCCCAGCATTTT. This codes for CASSVGTGGPQHF. Together with reference TRBV5-6 and TRBJ1-5, the CDR3 gives the full variable domain: DAGVTQSPTHLIKTRGQQVTLRCSPKSGHDTVSWYQQALGQGPQFIFQYYEEEERQRGNFPDRFSGHQFPNYSSELNVNALLLGDSALYLCASSVGTGGPQHFGDGTRLSIL.

The chain is built from TRBV5-1 and TRBJ1-2; 12 bases are a match to TRBD1. J lost 0 bases, V lost 4 bases, and 10 bases had no gene match. Germline lookup yields CDR1 SGHRS and CDR2 YFSETQ. The CDR3 runs to 18 residues. This CDR3 is CASSLRDRGRGANYGYTF. CDR3 DNA sequence: TGCGCCAGCAGCCTCCGGGACAGGGGGCGCGGAGCTAACTATGGCTACACCTTC.

The chain recombines TRBV6-1 with TRBJ1-4; no clear D gene. V lost 6 bases to trimming and J lost 8 bases, with 13 bases between them. Germline V CDR1 and CDR2: MNHNS, SASEGT. The CDR3 runs 13 residues. CDR3 DNA: TGTGCCAGCAGGGATGCCGGGAGAGAAAAACTGTTTTTT. The encoded protein is CASRDAGREKLFF.

This clone has only a few counts. The rearrangement links TRBV7-9 to TRBJ1-2, with TRBD1 as a possible D gene (5 bases). Trimming took off 6 bases at V and 0 bases at J, with 14 bases between the two ends. Germline CDR1 and CDR2: SEHNR and FQNEAQ (reference sequence). The CDR3 totals 15 residues. The DNA of the CDR3 is TGTGCCAGCAGGCCCCCGGGGGTGGCTAACTATGGCTACACCTTC. Translating gives CASRPPGVANYGYTF.

V and J are TRBV28 and TRBJ2-7; 10 nucleotides align to TRBD2. There are 14 residues in the CDR3. V dropped 6 bases and J dropped 4; count of bases not matched to a gene: 6. Germline V lookup: CDR1 MDHEN, CDR2 SYDVKM. This CDR3 is CASRSSGSFYEQYF. The CDR3 coding sequence is TGTGCCAGCAGGTCTAGCGGGAGTTTTTACGAGCAGTACTTC.

V gene TRBV6-5 combines with J gene TRBJ1-1; D possibly corresponds to TRBD1 (5 bases). The germline V gene encodes CDR1 MNHEY and CDR2 SVGAGI. The CDR3 length is 15 residues. V was pared by 1 base and J by 3 bases, with 12 bases between. CDR3 loop: CASSYWAQGDTEAFF. The CDR3 nucleotides are TGTGCCAGCAGTTACTGGGCCCAAGGGGACACTGAAGCTTTCTTT.

This chain links TRBV19 with TRBJ1-3; no clear D gene. Trimming cost V 0 bases and J 3 bases, with 18 bases left between them. The CDR3 runs to 18 residues. Germline V CDR1 and CDR2: LNHDA, SQIVND (reference sequence). The CDR3 bases are TGTGCCAGTAGTATAGACTCCCCGCGGCGGTCCAATGGAAACACCATATATTTT. This sequence encodes CASSIDSPRRSNGNTIYF.

The V and J genes are TRBV29-1 and TRBJ2-1; TRBD2 might be the D (6 bases). The V and J ends lost 1 base and 2 bases respectively, with 18 bases between them. This CDR3 is built from 17 residues. Germline-derived CDR1 and CDR2 are SQVTM and ANQGSEA. CDR3 sequence: CSVEGASGLDAYNEQFF. The CDR3 coding sequence is TGCAGCGTTGAAGGTGCCAGCGGGCTAGACGCCTACAATGAGCAGTTCTTC.

The chain uses TRBV7-9 and TRBJ2-5; 10 bases match TRBD1. The better agreement between TRBJ2-7 and the DNA end casts doubt on the J call. The CDR3 sequence is 16 residues long. Germline V gene lookup returns CDR1 SEHNR and CDR2 FQNEAQ (reference sequence). CDR3 DNA sequence: TGTGCCAGCAGCTTAGGGACAGGGGGGCCCTCCTACGAGCAGTACTTC. This encodes CASSLGTGGPSYEQYF.

This clone was observed a handful of times. V gene TRBV7-9 combines with J gene TRBJ2-1; the D gene is possibly TRBD2 (5 bases). Trimming removed 5 bases from V and 0 bases from J, with 11 bases in between. Germline V gene data show CDR1 as SEHNR and CDR2 as FQNEAQ (reference sequence). This CDR3 comprises 15 residues. The CDR3: CASSQEGSSYNEQFF. The DNA of the CDR3 is TGTGCCAGCAGCCAAGAAGGGAGCTCCTACAATGAGCAGTTCTTC. The full variable domain, rest sourced from reference TRBV7-9 and TRBJ2-1, is DTGVSQNPRHKITKRGQNVTFRCDPISEHNRLYWYRQTLGQGPEFLTYFQNEAQLEKSRLLSDRFSAERPKGSFSTLEIQRTEQGDSAMYLCASSQEGSSYNEQFFGPGTRLTVL.

The CDR3 nucleotides read TGCAGCGTTGACGGGCGGGGAAAAGGGGACTACGAGCAGTACTTC. Its translation: CSVDGRGKGDYEQYF. The V call is TRBV29-1, the J call TRBJ2-7, with D maybe TRBD2 (6 bases). The CDR3 is made up of 15 amino acids. Germline lookup yields CDR1 SQVTM and CDR2 ANQGSEA. Trimming left V 3 bases short and J 3 bases short, with 18 bases between.

The chain is built from TRBV27 and TRBJ2-1; 13 bases are shared with TRBD2. The germline CDR1 and CDR2 sequences are MNHEY and SMNVEV (reference sequence). There are 15 residues in the CDR3. V gave up 4 bases and J gave up 7 bases; unmatched junction bases: 4. The CDR3 loop is CASSSGTSGENEQFF. CDR3 nucleotide sequence: TGTGCCAGCAGTTCCGGGACTAGCGGGGAGAATGAGCAGTTCTTC.

The chain links TRBV30 to TRBJ2-3; 7 positions agree with TRBD2. The CDR3 is 15 amino acids. In germline, CDR1 is GTSNPN, CDR2 SVGIG (reference sequence). With V trimmed by 1 base and J by 1 base, 5 bases remained unmatched. The CDR3 reads CAWSDRDYRTDTQYF. CDR3 nucleotides: TGTGCCTGGAGTGACCGGGACTACCGCACAGATACGCAGTATTTT.

The V gene is TRBV6-5, the J gene TRBJ2-2; 9 bases fit TRBD1. Losses at the gene ends were 6 bases for V and 7 bases for J; bases not matched to a gene: 3. Germline V CDR1 and CDR2: MNHEY, SVGAGI. The CDR3 consists of 13 residues. Here the CDR3 reads CASRQGAHGELFF. The CDR3 DNA is TGTGCCAGCAGACAGGGGGCGCACGGGGAGCTGTTTTTT.

The chain joins TRBV4-1 to TRBJ2-5; 7 positions match TRBD1. CDR3 length equals 14 residues. With 3 bases clipped from V and 11 bases from J, the junction kept 12 bases outside the gene matches. Per germline, CDR1 MGHRA and CDR2 YSYEKL. CDR3 sequence (DNA): TGCGCCAGCAGCCAGCAGAAGGGGGCGGAAGAGCAGTACTTC. Translation gives CASSQQKGAEEQYF.